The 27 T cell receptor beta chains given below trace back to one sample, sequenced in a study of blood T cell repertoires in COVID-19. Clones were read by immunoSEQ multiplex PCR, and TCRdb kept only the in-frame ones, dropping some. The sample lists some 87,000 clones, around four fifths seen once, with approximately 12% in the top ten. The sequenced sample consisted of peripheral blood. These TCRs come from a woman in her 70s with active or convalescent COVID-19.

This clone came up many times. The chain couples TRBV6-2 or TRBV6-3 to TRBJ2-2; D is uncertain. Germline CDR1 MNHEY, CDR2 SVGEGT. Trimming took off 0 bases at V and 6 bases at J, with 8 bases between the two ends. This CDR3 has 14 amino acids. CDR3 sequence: CASSYSAFSGELFF. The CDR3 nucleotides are TGTGCCAGCAGTTACTCGGCATTTTCCGGGGAGCTGTTTTTT.

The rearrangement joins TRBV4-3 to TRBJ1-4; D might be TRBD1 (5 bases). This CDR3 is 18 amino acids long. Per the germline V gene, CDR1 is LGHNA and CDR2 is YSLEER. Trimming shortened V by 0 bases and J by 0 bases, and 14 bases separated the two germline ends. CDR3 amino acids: CASSQDFPMGPTNEKLFF. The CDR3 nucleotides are TGCGCCAGCAGCCAAGATTTTCCAATGGGGCCAACTAATGAAAAACTGTTTTTT.

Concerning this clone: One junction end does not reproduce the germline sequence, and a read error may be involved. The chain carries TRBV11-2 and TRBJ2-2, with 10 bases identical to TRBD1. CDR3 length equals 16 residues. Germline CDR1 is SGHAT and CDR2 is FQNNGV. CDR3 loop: CASSVDRGRYTGELFF. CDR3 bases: TGTGCCAGCAGCGTAGACAGGGGGCGGTACACCGGGGAGCTGTTTTTT.

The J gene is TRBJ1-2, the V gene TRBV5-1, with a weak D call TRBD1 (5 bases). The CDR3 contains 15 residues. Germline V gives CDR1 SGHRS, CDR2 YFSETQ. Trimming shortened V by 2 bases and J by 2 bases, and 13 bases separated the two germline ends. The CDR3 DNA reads TGCGCCAGCAGCTTAGGGAGGGGTGAAAACTATGGCTACACCTTC. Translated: CASSLGRGENYGYTF.

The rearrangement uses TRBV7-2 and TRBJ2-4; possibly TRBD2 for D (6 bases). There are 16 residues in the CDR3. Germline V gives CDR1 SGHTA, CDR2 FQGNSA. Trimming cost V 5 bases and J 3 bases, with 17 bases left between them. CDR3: CASSPDRRGGKNIQYF. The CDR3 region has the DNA TGTGCCAGCAGCCCGGACCGGCGGGGCGGCAAAAACATTCAGTACTTC.

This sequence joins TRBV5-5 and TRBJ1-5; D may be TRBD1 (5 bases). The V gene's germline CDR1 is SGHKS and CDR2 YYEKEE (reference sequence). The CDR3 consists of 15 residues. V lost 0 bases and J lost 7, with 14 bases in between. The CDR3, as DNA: TGTGCCAGCAGCTTGGGTCAGGGTGGTGACCAGCCCCAGCATTTT. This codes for CASSLGQGGDQPQHF.

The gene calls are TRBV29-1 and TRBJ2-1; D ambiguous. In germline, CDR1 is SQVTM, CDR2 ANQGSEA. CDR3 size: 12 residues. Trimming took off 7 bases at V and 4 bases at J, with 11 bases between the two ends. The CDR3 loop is CSGSDNYNEQFF. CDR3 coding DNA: TGCAGCGGAAGTGACAATTACAATGAGCAGTTCTTC.

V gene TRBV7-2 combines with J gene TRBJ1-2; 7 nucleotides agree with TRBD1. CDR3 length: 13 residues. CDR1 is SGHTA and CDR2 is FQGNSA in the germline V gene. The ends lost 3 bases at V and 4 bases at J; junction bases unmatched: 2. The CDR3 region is CASSFSGGYGYTF. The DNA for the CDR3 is TGTGCCAGCAGCTTCTCAGGGGGCTATGGCTACACCTTC.

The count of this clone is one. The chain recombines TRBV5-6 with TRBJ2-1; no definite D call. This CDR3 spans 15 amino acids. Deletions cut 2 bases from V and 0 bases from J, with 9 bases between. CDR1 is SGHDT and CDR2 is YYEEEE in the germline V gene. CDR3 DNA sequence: TGTGCCAGCAGCTTACGGTGGTCCTCCTACAATGAGCAGTTCTTC. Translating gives CASSLRWSSYNEQFF.

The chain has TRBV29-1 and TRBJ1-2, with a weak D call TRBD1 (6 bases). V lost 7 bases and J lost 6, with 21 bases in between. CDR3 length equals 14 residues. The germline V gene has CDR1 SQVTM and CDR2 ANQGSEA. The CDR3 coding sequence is TGCAGCGCTAAGACCTACAGGGAAATCCATGGCTACACCTTC. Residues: CSAKTYREIHGYTF.

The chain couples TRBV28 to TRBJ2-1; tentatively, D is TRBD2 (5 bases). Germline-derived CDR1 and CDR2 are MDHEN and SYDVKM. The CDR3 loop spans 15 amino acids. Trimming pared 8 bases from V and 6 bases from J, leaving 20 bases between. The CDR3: CASQRYSVGSNEQFF. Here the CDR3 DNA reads TGTGCCAGCCAGCGCTATAGCGTCGGGTCCAATGAGCAGTTCTTC.

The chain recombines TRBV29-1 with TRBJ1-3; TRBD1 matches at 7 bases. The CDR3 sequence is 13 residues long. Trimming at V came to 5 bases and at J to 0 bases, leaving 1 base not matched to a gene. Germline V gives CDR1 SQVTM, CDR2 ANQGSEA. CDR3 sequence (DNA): TGCAGCGTTACAGGGGCCTCTGGAAACACCATATATTTT. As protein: CSVTGASGNTIYF.

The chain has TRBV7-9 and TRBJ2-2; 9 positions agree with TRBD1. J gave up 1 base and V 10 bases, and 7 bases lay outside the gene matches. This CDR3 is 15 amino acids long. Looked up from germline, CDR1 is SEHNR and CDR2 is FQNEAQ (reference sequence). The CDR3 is CAIVPGQGNTGELFF. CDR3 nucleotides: TGTGCCATCGTACCGGGACAGGGGAACACCGGGGAGCTGTTTTTT.

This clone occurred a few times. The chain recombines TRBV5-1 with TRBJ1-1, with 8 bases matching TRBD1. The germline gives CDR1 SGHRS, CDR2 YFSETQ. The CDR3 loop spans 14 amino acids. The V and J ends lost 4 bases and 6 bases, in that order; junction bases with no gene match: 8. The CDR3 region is CASSGQGVGAEAFF. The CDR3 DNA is TGCGCCAGCAGCGGACAGGGAGTAGGGGCTGAAGCTTTCTTT.

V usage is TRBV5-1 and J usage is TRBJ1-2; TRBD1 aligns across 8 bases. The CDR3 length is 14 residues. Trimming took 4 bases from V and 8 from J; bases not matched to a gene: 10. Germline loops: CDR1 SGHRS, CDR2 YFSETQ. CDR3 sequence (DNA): TGCGCCAGCAGCGTGACAGGGGAAGTAATCGGCTACACCTTC. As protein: CASSVTGEVIGYTF. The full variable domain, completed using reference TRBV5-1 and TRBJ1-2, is KAGVTQTPRYLIKTRGQQVTLSCSPISGHRSVSWYQQTPGQGLQFLFEYFSETQRNKGNFPGRFSGRQFSNSRSEMNVSTLELGDSALYLCASSVTGEVIGYTFGSGTRLTVV.

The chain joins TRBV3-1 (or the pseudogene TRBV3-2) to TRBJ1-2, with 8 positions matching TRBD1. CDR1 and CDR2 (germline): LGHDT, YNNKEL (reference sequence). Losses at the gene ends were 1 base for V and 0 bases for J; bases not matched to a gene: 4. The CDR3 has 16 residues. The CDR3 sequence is CASSQGTGIPNYGYTF. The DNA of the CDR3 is TGTGCCAGCAGCCAAGGGACAGGGATCCCTAACTATGGCTACACCTTC.

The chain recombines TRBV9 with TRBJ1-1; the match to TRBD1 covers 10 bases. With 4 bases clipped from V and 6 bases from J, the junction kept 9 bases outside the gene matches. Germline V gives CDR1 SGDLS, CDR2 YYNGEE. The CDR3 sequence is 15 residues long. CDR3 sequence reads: CASSPRGTGASEAFF. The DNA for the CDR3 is TGTGCCAGCAGCCCTCGGGGGACAGGGGCCTCTGAAGCTTTCTTT.

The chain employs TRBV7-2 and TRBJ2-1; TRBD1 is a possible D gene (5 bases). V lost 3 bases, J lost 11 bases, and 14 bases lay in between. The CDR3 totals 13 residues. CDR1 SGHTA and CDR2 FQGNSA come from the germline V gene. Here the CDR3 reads CASSFIKGQKQFF. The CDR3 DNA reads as TGTGCCAGCAGCTTTATCAAAGGACAAAAGCAGTTCTTC.

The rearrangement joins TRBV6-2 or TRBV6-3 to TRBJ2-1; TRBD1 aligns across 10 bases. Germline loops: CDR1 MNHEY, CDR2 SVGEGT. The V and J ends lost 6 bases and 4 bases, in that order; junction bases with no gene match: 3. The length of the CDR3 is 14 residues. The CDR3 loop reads CASSGTGVYNEQFF. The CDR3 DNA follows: TGTGCCAGCAGCGGGACAGGGGTATACAATGAGCAGTTCTTC.

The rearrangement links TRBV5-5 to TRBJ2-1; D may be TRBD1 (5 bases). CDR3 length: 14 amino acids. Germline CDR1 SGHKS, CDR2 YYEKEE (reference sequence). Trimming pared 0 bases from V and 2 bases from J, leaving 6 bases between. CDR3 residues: CASSLGGPYNEQFF. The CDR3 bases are TGTGCCAGCAGCTTGGGGGGCCCCTACAATGAGCAGTTCTTC.

Here the CDR3 reads CASSLEGAKNQPQHF. The CDR3 bases are TGCGCCAGCAGCTTGGAAGGGGCCAAGAATCAGCCCCAGCATTTT. The chain links TRBV5-1 to TRBJ1-5, with a weak D call TRBD1 (5 bases). The V end was cut by 0 bases, the J end by 4 bases, with 11 bases between. The CDR3 has 15 residues. From germline, CDR1 is SGHRS and CDR2 YFSETQ.

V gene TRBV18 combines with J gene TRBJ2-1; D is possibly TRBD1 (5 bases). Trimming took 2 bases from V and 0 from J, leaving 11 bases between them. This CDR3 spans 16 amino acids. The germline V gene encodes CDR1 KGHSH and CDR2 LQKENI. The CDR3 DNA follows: TGTGCCAGCTCACCAATGGGGCTGGGCTCCTACAATGAGCAGTTCTTC. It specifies CASSPMGLGSYNEQFF.

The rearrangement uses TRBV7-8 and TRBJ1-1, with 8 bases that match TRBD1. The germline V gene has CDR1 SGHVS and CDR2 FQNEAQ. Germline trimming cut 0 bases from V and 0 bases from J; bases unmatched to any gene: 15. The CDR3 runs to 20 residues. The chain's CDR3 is CASSLAIQGAGTHLNTEAFF. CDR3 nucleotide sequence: TGTGCCAGCAGCTTAGCGATCCAGGGGGCAGGGACCCACTTGAACACTGAAGCTTTCTTT.

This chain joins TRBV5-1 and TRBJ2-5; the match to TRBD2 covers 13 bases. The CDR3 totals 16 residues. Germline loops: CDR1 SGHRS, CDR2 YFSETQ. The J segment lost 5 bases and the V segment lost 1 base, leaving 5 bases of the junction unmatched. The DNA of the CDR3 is TGCGCCAGCAGCTTGACTAGCGGGGGGGCCGGGGAGACCCAGTACTTC. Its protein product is CASSLTSGGAGETQYF.

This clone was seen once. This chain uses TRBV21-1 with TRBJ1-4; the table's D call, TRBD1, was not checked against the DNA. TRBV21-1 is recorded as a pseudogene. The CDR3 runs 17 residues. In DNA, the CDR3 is TGTGCCAGCAGCCCACGGAGGAGGACAGGGGTTTATGAAAAACTGTTTTTT. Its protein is CASSPRRRTGVYEKLFF.

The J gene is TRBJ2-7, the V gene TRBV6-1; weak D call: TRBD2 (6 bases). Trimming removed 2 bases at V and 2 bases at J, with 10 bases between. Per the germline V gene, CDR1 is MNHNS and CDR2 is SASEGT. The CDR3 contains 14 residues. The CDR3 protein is CASSELWGAYEQYF. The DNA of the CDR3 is TGTGCCAGCAGTGAATTGTGGGGGGCCTACGAGCAGTACTTC.

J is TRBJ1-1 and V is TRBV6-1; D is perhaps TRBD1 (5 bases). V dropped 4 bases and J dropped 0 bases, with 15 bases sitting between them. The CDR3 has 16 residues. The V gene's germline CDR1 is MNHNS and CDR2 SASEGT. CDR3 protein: CASSANPGPLNTEAFF. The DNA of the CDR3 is TGTGCCAGCAGTGCTAACCCAGGGCCATTGAACACTGAAGCTTTCTTT.